These 3 T cell receptor beta chains share one sample of origin, sequenced in a study of blood T cell repertoires in COVID-19. Data came from immunoSEQ multiplex PCR; TCRdb stores just in-frame clones and leaves some out. In the table there are 400,000 to 500,000 clones, approximately 90% of which are singletons. The sequenced sample was peripheral blood. The receptors derive from a woman aged 25 to 39 with active or convalescent COVID-19.

The chain joins TRBV7-8 to TRBJ1-1; D is unresolved. Between the trimmed V and J ends, which lost 5 bases and 0 bases, there was a span of 10 bases. This CDR3 has 14 residues. Germline V gene lookup returns CDR1 SGHVS and CDR2 FQNEAQ. The CDR3 loop is CASSRNSLNTEAFF. CDR3 DNA sequence: TGTGCCAGCAGCCGGAACAGCTTGAACACTGAAGCTTTCTTT.

The chain has TRBV10-3 and TRBJ2-3; possibly TRBD2 for D (6 bases). CDR3 size: 17 residues. Germline CDR1 is ENHRY and CDR2 is SYGVKD. Trimming removed 4 bases at V and 0 bases at J, with 17 bases between. The CDR3 loop is CAISGNSGGVSTDTQYF. CDR3 nucleotide sequence: TGTGCCATCAGTGGGAACTCCGGCGGGGTAAGCACAGATACGCAGTATTTT.

The chain has TRBV6-4 and TRBJ1-1; D is uncertain. The CDR3 extends over 13 amino acids. The V gene's germline CDR1 is MRHNA and CDR2 SNTAGT. Trimming shortened V by 0 bases and J by 11 bases, and 13 bases separated the two germline ends. In DNA, the CDR3 is TGTGCCAGCAGTGACTCGATCGGGTATGTGGCTTTCTTT. It encodes CASSDSIGYVAFF.